This entry concerns a single T cell receptor beta chain. This sample is part of a study of blood T cell repertoires in COVID-19. Study as a whole: There were acute and convalescent COVID-19 samples, and they came from the United States, Italy and Spain.

Germline CDR1 reads SNHLY; CDR2 reads FYNNEI. CDR3 size: 15 residues. Trimming at V came to 4 bases and at J to 5 bases, leaving 8 bases not matched to a gene. Original methodology: Amplification from reference gene primers served as the basis for estimated nucleated cell counts. Repertoires were generated with immunoSEQ multiplex PCR, while TCRdb's copy carries only in-frame clones and drops some. The V and J calls and clone size were taken over from that table, and D and trimming were inferred from the DNA. The sample records around 200,000 clones, about 83% being singletons. The specimen sequenced was peripheral blood. The receptor comes from a person aged 70 to 85 with COVID-19, enrolled during active disease. The chain joins TRBV2 to TRBJ2-5; 9 nucleotides align to TRBD2. CDR3 coding DNA: TGTGCCAGCAGTGCGCGGGGGGGCCGTATGGAGACCCAGTACTTC. Its protein is CASSARGGRMETQYF. The full variable domain, its missing parts supplied by reference TRBV2 and TRBJ2-5, is EPEVTQTPSHQVTQMGQEVILRCVPISNHLYFYWYRQILGQKVEFLVSFYNNEISEKSEIFDDQFSVERPDGSNFTLKIRSTKLEDSAMYFCASSARGGRMETQYFGPGTRLLVL.